Listed below are T cell receptor beta chains from one sample, sequenced in a study of human T cells and chemical hapten exposure. MiXCR was run by TCRdb on the RACE reads, yielding one entry per CDR3 protein. The table has about 120,000 distinct CDR3 sequences, about 13% seen once. The source was whole blood, collected in connection with sensitization to the hapten diphenylcyclopropenone (DPC). Every receptor here comes from a man younger than 35 with alopecia areata. Some clones in this sample may be carry-over from other donors' samples. Each CDR3 is given with its conserved first and last residue. D genes are given only for firm matches. Clone size, where shown, is once, few, many, or a class for clones that have expanded.

d_gene: NA; j_gene: TRBJ2-5; abundance: NA; len: 13; v_gene: TRBV2; CDR3nt: TGTGCCAGCAGTGGTGGGGATTCGGGGACCCAGTACTTC; CDR3aa: CASSGGDSGTQYF
d_gene: NA; j_gene: TRBJ2-1; abundance: NA; len: 15; v_gene: TRBV2; CDR3nt: TGTGCCAGCAGTGAAGCGCGGTCCAACTACAATGAGCAGTTCTTC; CDR3aa: CASSEARSNYNEQFF
d_gene: NA; j_gene: TRBJ1-5; abundance: NA; len: 14; v_gene: TRBV2; CDR3nt: TGTGCCAGCAGTTCCGGACCCGTGGGTCAGACTCAGCATTTT; CDR3aa: CASSSGPVGQTQHF
d_gene: TRBD2; j_gene: TRBJ2-5; abundance: NA; len: 15; v_gene: TRBV4-1; CDR3nt: TGCGCCAGCAGCCAGGAGCGGGGGGGCTTGGAGACCCAGTACTTC; CDR3aa: CASSQERGGLETQYF
d_gene: TRBD1; j_gene: TRBJ1-5; abundance: NA; len: 16; v_gene: TRBV19; CDR3nt: TGTGCCAGTAGTCCATTCGGGGACAGGCACAATCAGCCCCAGCATTTT; CDR3aa: CASSPFGDRHNQPQHF
d_gene: NA; j_gene: TRBJ1-1; abundance: NA; len: 14; v_gene: TRBV24-1; CDR3nt: TGTGCCACCAGTGAATCGGGACACCGAGCTGAAGCTTTCTTT; CDR3aa: CATSESGHRAEAFF
d_gene: NA; j_gene: TRBJ2-1; abundance: few; len: 15; v_gene: TRBV24-1; CDR3nt: TGTGCCACCAGTGATTTGCGGGACGTCTACAATGAGCAGTTCTTC; CDR3aa: CATSDLRDVYNEQFF
d_gene: NA; j_gene: TRBJ1-5; abundance: few; len: 14; v_gene: TRBV5-5; CDR3nt: TGTGCCAGCAGCCTCGAGAGGGGCAATCAGCCCCAGCATTTT; CDR3aa: CASSLERGNQPQHF
d_gene: TRBD1; j_gene: TRBJ1-2; abundance: many; len: 15; v_gene: TRBV7-9; CDR3nt: TGTGCCAGCAGCTCCACAGGGGGTTCGGACTATGGCTACACCTTC; CDR3aa: CASSSTGGSDYGYTF
d_gene: NA; j_gene: TRBJ1-5; abundance: many; len: 13; v_gene: TRBV20-1; CDR3nt: TGCAGTGCTGAACAGGGATTCGATCAGCCCCAGCATTTT; CDR3aa: CSAEQGFDQPQHF
d_gene: NA; j_gene: TRBJ1-6; abundance: few; len: 16; v_gene: TRBV20-1; CDR3nt: TGCAGTGCTAGAGATCGTGCCACCTCCTATAATTCACCCCTCCACTTT; CDR3aa: CSARDRATSYNSPLHF
d_gene: TRBD1; j_gene: TRBJ1-5; abundance: few; len: 15; v_gene: TRBV6-6; CDR3nt: TGTGCCAGCAGCCCTTACAGGGGGCAGGGTCGGCCCCAGCATTTT; CDR3aa: CASSPYRGQGRPQHF
d_gene: NA; j_gene: TRBJ2-5; abundance: few; len: 16; v_gene: TRBV14; CDR3nt: TGTGCCAGCAGCCACCTTGCACTAGCTTACCGAGAGACCCAGTACTTC; CDR3aa: CASSHLALAYRETQYF
d_gene: TRBD1; j_gene: TRBJ1-6; abundance: NA; len: 14; v_gene: TRBV7-2; CDR3nt: TGTGCCAGCAGCACAGGGGGAGCAAATTCACCCCTCCACTTT; CDR3aa: CASSTGGANSPLHF
d_gene: NA; j_gene: TRBJ2-2; abundance: NA; len: 14; v_gene: TRBV7-6; CDR3nt: TGTGCCAGCAGCTTCGGGGCGACCACCGGGGAGCTGTTTTTT; CDR3aa: CASSFGATTGELFF
d_gene: NA; j_gene: TRBJ1-6; abundance: NA; len: 15; v_gene: TRBV10-2; CDR3nt: TGCGCCAGCAGTGAAGTTGACCATCCTAGTTCACCCCTCCACTTT; CDR3aa: CASSEVDHPSSPLHF
d_gene: NA; j_gene: TRBJ1-5; abundance: many; len: 14; v_gene: TRBV28; CDR3nt: TGTGCCAGCAGCCCCGGACAACCAAATCAGCCCCAGCATTTT; CDR3aa: CASSPGQPNQPQHF
d_gene: NA; j_gene: TRBJ2-7; abundance: NA; len: 13; v_gene: TRBV5-1; CDR3nt: TGCGCCAGCAGCCCGGACCCCTGGAACGAGCAGTACTTC; CDR3aa: CASSPDPWNEQYF
d_gene: NA; j_gene: TRBJ2-4; abundance: few; len: 18; v_gene: TRBV4-1; CDR3nt: TGCGCCAGCAGCCAAGGCCGAGGGGGACCCATAGCCAAAAACATTCAGTACTTC; CDR3aa: CASSQGRGGPIAKNIQYF
d_gene: TRBD2; j_gene: TRBJ2-2; abundance: NA; len: 17; v_gene: TRBV4-3; CDR3nt: TGCGCCAGCAGCCAAGATAGGGAGGGCCTCAAGACCGGGGAGCTGTTTTTT; CDR3aa: CASSQDREGLKTGELFF
d_gene: NA; j_gene: TRBJ2-3; abundance: few; len: 14; v_gene: TRBV27; CDR3nt: TGTGCCAGCAGGGTGGGGCGCTACACAGATACGCAGTATTTT; CDR3aa: CASRVGRYTDTQYF
d_gene: NA; j_gene: TRBJ2-4; abundance: NA; len: 13; v_gene: TRBV6-4; CDR3nt: TGTGCCAGCAGTGACTCCACAGGAGGCATTCAGTACTTC; CDR3aa: CASSDSTGGIQYF
d_gene: NA; j_gene: TRBJ1-6; abundance: few; len: 10; v_gene: TRBV29-1; CDR3nt: TGCAGCGTTCGGAATTCACCCCTCCACTTT; CDR3aa: CSVRNSPLHF
d_gene: NA; j_gene: TRBJ1-1; abundance: few; len: 12; v_gene: TRBV19; CDR3nt: TGTGCCAGTAGTTGGACTAACACTGAAGCTTTCTTT; CDR3aa: CASSWTNTEAFF
d_gene: NA; j_gene: TRBJ2-3; abundance: few; len: 13; v_gene: TRBV28; CDR3nt: TGTGCCAGCCATGTCGGTGGCACAGATACGCAGTATTTT; CDR3aa: CASHVGGTDTQYF
d_gene: NA; j_gene: TRBJ1-5; abundance: few; len: 15; v_gene: TRBV20-1; CDR3nt: TGCAGTGCTAGCCCTCCAGGGATGAGCAATCAGCCCCAGCATTTT; CDR3aa: CSASPPGMSNQPQHF
d_gene: NA; j_gene: TRBJ1-2; abundance: few; len: 13; v_gene: TRBV20-1; CDR3nt: TGCAGTGCTAGAGGCGGGGCTAACTATGGCTACACCTTC; CDR3aa: CSARGGANYGYTF
d_gene: NA; j_gene: TRBJ1-5; abundance: many; len: 15; v_gene: TRBV4-3; CDR3nt: TGCGCCAGCAGCCAAGGGGCAGGGCGGAATCAGCCCCAGCATTTT; CDR3aa: CASSQGAGRNQPQHF
d_gene: NA; j_gene: TRBJ1-1; abundance: few; len: 15; v_gene: TRBV6-6; CDR3nt: TGTGCCAGCAGTTACTTACAGGGAGTATACACTGAAGCTTTCTTT; CDR3aa: CASSYLQGVYTEAFF
d_gene: NA; j_gene: TRBJ2-2; abundance: few; len: 14; v_gene: TRBV11-3; CDR3nt: TGTGCCAGCAGCTTAGGTCTGGAGCCCGGGGAGCTGTTTTTT; CDR3aa: CASSLGLEPGELFF
d_gene: TRBD2; j_gene: TRBJ2-1; abundance: many; len: 15; v_gene: TRBV11-2; CDR3nt: TGTGCCAGCAGCCAATCCGGGACTACCTACAATGAGCAGTTCTTC; CDR3aa: CASSQSGTTYNEQFF
d_gene: TRBD1; j_gene: TRBJ1-1; abundance: NA; len: 12; v_gene: TRBV20-1; CDR3nt: TGCAGTGCTGACAGGGCGAGCTCTGAAGCTTTCTTT; CDR3aa: CSADRASSEAFF
d_gene: NA; j_gene: TRBJ2-1; abundance: few; len: 14; v_gene: TRBV5-1; CDR3nt: TGCGCCAGCAGCCCGGAAACTTTTTACAATGAGCAGTTCTTC; CDR3aa: CASSPETFYNEQFF
d_gene: NA; j_gene: TRBJ1-1; abundance: few; len: 15; v_gene: TRBV7-2; CDR3nt: TGTGCCAGCAGCTCCCTGACAAGGGGGAACACTGAAGCTTTCTTT; CDR3aa: CASSSLTRGNTEAFF
d_gene: NA; j_gene: TRBJ2-3; abundance: NA; len: 14; v_gene: TRBV29-1; CDR3nt: TGCAGCGTTGATACCCGGGTGGGCACAGATACGCAGTATTTT; CDR3aa: CSVDTRVGTDTQYF
d_gene: NA; j_gene: TRBJ2-7; abundance: NA; len: 15; v_gene: TRBV4-3; CDR3nt: TGCGCCAGCAGCCAAGATCGGCAGGGGACCTACGAGCAGTACTTC; CDR3aa: CASSQDRQGTYEQYF
d_gene: NA; j_gene: TRBJ2-3; abundance: NA; len: 13; v_gene: TRBV11-2; CDR3nt: TGTGCCAGCAGCCAAGGAGGGGGGGATACGCAGTATTTT; CDR3aa: CASSQGGGDTQYF
d_gene: TRBD2; j_gene: TRBJ2-1; abundance: NA; len: 17; v_gene: TRBV19; CDR3nt: TGTGCCAGTAGTATGACGGCTAGCGGGGGGGCCAGCGATGAGCAGTTCTTC; CDR3aa: CASSMTASGGASDEQFF
d_gene: NA; j_gene: TRBJ2-2; abundance: NA; len: 14; v_gene: TRBV4-3; CDR3nt: TGCGCCAGCAGCCAAGAGTATAGTCGGAGGGAGCTGTTTTTT; CDR3aa: CASSQEYSRRELFF
d_gene: TRBD1; j_gene: TRBJ2-7; abundance: few; len: 13; v_gene: TRBV10-3; CDR3nt: TGTGCCATCAGTGACGGGACAGGGAACGAGCAGTACTTC; CDR3aa: CAISDGTGNEQYF
d_gene: NA; j_gene: TRBJ2-5; abundance: NA; len: 14; v_gene: TRBV3-1; CDR3nt: TGTGCCAGCAGCCAACCACAGGGACGGGAGACCCAGTACTTC; CDR3aa: CASSQPQGRETQYF